The next 7 T cell receptor beta chains were all read from a single sample in a study of blood T cell repertoires in COVID-19. Only in-frame clones appear in the TCRdb table, and some are missing; sequencing was by immunoSEQ multiplex PCR. The sample carries 200,000 to 250,000 clones, 65% to 90% recorded once. The sequenced material came from peripheral blood. All receptors come from a man in his fifties or sixties with active or convalescent COVID-19.

This clone was observed at least ten times. The J gene is TRBJ2-3, the V gene TRBV27; TRBD1 might be the D (5 bases). V was shortened by 5 bases and J by 2 bases, with 11 bases between the two germline ends. This CDR3 contains 14 residues. The germline CDR1 and CDR2 sequences are MNHEY and SMNVEV (reference sequence). Here the CDR3 DNA reads TGTGCCAGCAGTCCCAGGGCCCCCACAGATACGCAGTATTTT. Translating gives CASSPRAPTDTQYF.

This clone was seen a single time. The V gene is TRBV7-9, the J gene TRBJ1-2; D is perhaps TRBD1 (5 bases). The CDR3 sequence is 13 residues long. Germline CDR1 is SEHNR and CDR2 is FQNEAQ (reference sequence). V shed 5 bases and J shed 6 bases, with 13 bases lying between them. CDR3: CASSPIRGDGYTF. CDR3 bases: TGTGCCAGCAGCCCGATTCGGGGGGATGGCTACACCTTC.

The chain combines TRBV11-1 with TRBJ1-1; D unresolved. V lost 2 bases to trimming and J lost 4 bases, with 5 bases between them. Germline CDR1 reads SGHAT; CDR2 reads FQDESV (reference sequence). The CDR3 is made up of 12 amino acids. The DNA for the CDR3 is TGTGCCAGCAGCTTATATAGCACTGAAGCTTTCTTT. Protein: CASSLYSTEAFF. The full variable domain, with the rest looked up from reference TRBV11-1 and TRBJ1-1, is EAEVAQSPRYKITEKSQAVAFWCDPISGHATLYWYRQILGQGPELLVQFQDESVVDDSQLPKDRFSAERLKGVDSTLKIQPAELGDSAMYLCASSLYSTEAFFGQGTRLTVV.

The chain joins TRBV2 to TRBJ1-3, with TRBD1 identical over 9 bases. CDR1 is SNHLY, CDR2 FYNNEI, per germline. The CDR3 consists of 14 residues. Losses at the gene ends were 5 bases for V and 4 bases for J; bases not matched to a gene: 3. The CDR3 bases are TGTGCCAGCAGTACAGGGGGCGCCGGAAACACCATATATTTT. As protein: CASSTGGAGNTIYF.

The gene calls are TRBV28 and TRBJ2-3; 7 bases fit TRBD1. Trimming cost V 3 bases and J 2 bases; bases outside gene matches: 2. The CDR3 is 14 amino acids. CDR1 is MDHEN and CDR2 is SYDVKM in the germline V gene. CDR3 loop: CASSFGTATDTQYF. The CDR3 nucleotides read TGTGCCAGCAGTTTCGGGACAGCCACAGATACGCAGTATTTT.

The chain combines TRBV5-1 with TRBJ2-5; D possibly corresponds to TRBD2 (5 bases). Trimming took off 0 bases at V and 3 bases at J, with 12 bases between the two ends. The V gene's germline CDR1 is SGHRS and CDR2 YFSETQ. This CDR3 has 15 residues. The CDR3 nucleotides are TGCGCCAGCAGCTTGGATCCGGGGATAGAAGAGACCCAGTACTTC. Amino acid sequence: CASSLDPGIEETQYF.

V is TRBV7-3 and J is TRBJ2-2; TRBD1 matches at 8 bases. The J segment lost 7 bases and the V segment lost 3 bases, leaving 4 bases of the junction unmatched. Germline CDR1 is SGHTA and CDR2 is FQGTGA. This CDR3 is built from 14 residues. The CDR3, as DNA: TGTGCCAGCAGCTTGGACAGGGCTTTCGGGGAGCTGTTTTTT. It is translated as CASSLDRAFGELFF. Complete variable domain (other parts from reference TRBV7-3 and TRBJ2-2): GAGVSQTPSNKVTEKGKYVELRCDPISGHTALYWYRQSLGQGPEFLIYFQGTGAADDSGLPNDRFFAVRPEGSVSTLKIQRTERGDSAVYLCASSLDRAFGELFFGEGSRLTVL.